The 5 T cell receptor beta chains in this list originate from one sample, sequenced in a study of blood T cell repertoires in COVID-19. Assay used: immunoSEQ multiplex PCR; TCRdb lists only in-frame clones, some missing. The top ten clones hold roughly 10% of a sample with 140,000 to 150,000 clones, 65% to 90% of them seen once. The material sequenced was peripheral blood. The receptors were sampled from a man aged 60 to 75 with active or convalescent COVID-19.

This clone showed up just a few times. The rearrangement joins TRBV11-2 to TRBJ1-4; D might be TRBD1 (5 bases). Germline CDR1 SGHAT, CDR2 FQNNGV. The CDR3 length is 13 residues. The V end was cut by 3 bases, the J end by 8 bases, with 10 bases between. The CDR3: CASSFWTSEKLFF. Here the CDR3 DNA reads TGTGCCAGCAGCTTCTGGACAAGCGAAAAACTGTTTTTT.

The J gene is TRBJ1-1, the V gene TRBV10-2; D unclear. Trimming shortened V by 2 bases and J by 7 bases, and 14 bases separated the two germline ends. The CDR3 is made up of 14 amino acids. Germline V lookup: CDR1 WSHSY, CDR2 SAAADI. CDR3 amino acids: CASSENQPRSEAFF. In DNA, the CDR3 is TGCGCCAGCAGTGAGAACCAGCCCCGGAGTGAAGCTTTCTTT.

This sequence joins TRBV24-1 and TRBJ2-7; D perhaps matches TRBD1 (5 bases). CDR3 length: 13 amino acids. Germline assignment: CDR1 KGHDR and CDR2 SFDVKD. Trimming left V 4 bases short and J 5 bases short, with 11 bases between. In nucleotides, the CDR3 is TGTGCCACCAGTGACGGGCAGGGAAACGAGCAGTACTTC. Its protein is CATSDGQGNEQYF.

The gene calls are TRBV7-2 and TRBJ2-1; D might be TRBD2 (5 bases). Per germline, CDR1 SGHTA and CDR2 FQGNSA. V was clipped by 1 base and J by 10 bases, with 11 bases between them. This CDR3 has 13 amino acids. This CDR3 reads CASSLGGEWEQFF. The DNA of the CDR3 is TGTGCCAGCAGCTTAGGGGGAGAATGGGAGCAGTTCTTC.

The chain has TRBV18 and TRBJ2-2, with 10 bases identical to TRBD1. V shed 6 bases and J 7 bases; nucleotides not matched to a gene: 8. Germline CDR1 reads KGHSH; CDR2 reads LQKENI. The CDR3 is 15 amino acids. Written as DNA, the CDR3 is TGTGCCAGCTCGGCCGGGACAGGGGAACTCGGGGAGCTGTTTTTT. It is translated as CASSAGTGELGELFF.